What follows are 25 T cell receptor beta chains derived from one specimen sequenced in a study of blood T cell repertoires in COVID-19. The table came from immunoSEQ multiplex PCR; TCRdb's copy has only in-frame clones and leaves some out. The data show some 100,000 clones, 70% to 90% seen once. The sample taken for sequencing was peripheral blood. The receptors derive from a woman aged 55-70 years with acute or convalescent COVID-19.

J is TRBJ2-1 and V is TRBV19, with 7 bases lining up with TRBD2. Germline V gene sequence: CDR1 LNHDA, CDR2 SQIVND (reference sequence). V gave up 10 bases and J gave up 0 bases; unmatched junction bases: 6. This CDR3 is 14 amino acids long. This chain's CDR3 is CATSRGDSYNEQFF. The DNA of the CDR3 is TGTGCCACCAGCCGGGGGGACTCCTACAATGAGCAGTTCTTC.

The chain recombines TRBV19 with TRBJ1-2; TRBD1 is a possible D gene (5 bases). Between the trimmed V and J ends, which lost 9 bases and 3 bases, there was a span of 11 bases. This CDR3 is built from 12 residues. The germline gives CDR1 LNHDA, CDR2 SQIVND (reference sequence). The CDR3 reads CASQGIDYGYTF. Written as DNA, the CDR3 is TGTGCCAGCCAGGGTATCGACTATGGCTACACCTTC.

The chain recombines TRBV25-1 with TRBJ1-5, with 8 nucleotides matching TRBD1. Germline V gene lookup returns CDR1 MGHDK and CDR2 SYGVNS. V trimming: 5 bases; J trimming: 3 bases; junction bases outside the gene matches: 3. The CDR3 is 14 residues long. CDR3 DNA: TGTGCCAGCAGTCACAGGGGGAACAATCAGCCCCAGCATTTT. The encoded protein is CASSHRGNNQPQHF.

The CDR3 region has the DNA TGTGCCAGCAGCTTAACCGCCGGGACAGCCCCGTACGAGCAGTACTTC. Translated: CASSLTAGTAPYEQYF. This chain joins TRBV11-2 and TRBJ2-7; the match to TRBD1 covers 7 bases. The CDR3 is 16 residues long. Germline CDR1 reads SGHAT; CDR2 reads FQNNGV. The ends lost 2 bases at V and 4 bases at J; junction bases unmatched: 11.

This clone occurred a few times. The chain recombines TRBV28 with TRBJ1-4; unclear D gene. V dropped 7 bases and J dropped 0 bases, with 12 bases sitting between them. The length of the CDR3 is 15 residues. Germline-derived CDR1 and CDR2 are MDHEN and SYDVKM. The CDR3 nucleotides are TGTGCCAGCATTACACACCTTGCAACTAATGAAAAACTGTTTTTT. It encodes CASITHLATNEKLFF.

The CDR3 coding sequence is TGTGCCAGCAGTGAAGAAACAACCCACACCACCGGGGAGCTGTTTTTT. It encodes CASSEETTHTTGELFF. J is TRBJ2-2 and V is TRBV2; D remains ambiguous. Trimming pared 1 base from V and 4 bases from J, leaving 13 bases between. This CDR3 comprises 16 residues. Looked up from germline, CDR1 is SNHLY and CDR2 is FYNNEI.

This clone has just a few counts. This chain connects TRBV7-2 to TRBJ2-5, with a possible D match to TRBD2 (6 bases). Germline assignment: CDR1 SGHTA and CDR2 FQGNSA. V was pared by 3 bases and J by 5 bases, with 10 bases between. CDR3 length: 13 amino acids. The CDR3 nucleotides are TGTGCCAGCAGCTTTCTTGGGGGGGAGACCCAGTACTTC. Encoded protein: CASSFLGGETQYF.

The CDR3 coding sequence is TGTGCCAGCAGTTTTAAGTGGACTGGCAATCAGCCCCAGCATTTT. This translates into CASSFKWTGNQPQHF. V usage is TRBV27 and J usage is TRBJ1-5; D unclear. V lost 3 bases and J lost 2, with 11 bases in between. From germline, CDR1 is MNHEY and CDR2 SMNVEV (reference sequence). There are 15 residues in the CDR3.

The chain joins TRBV6-6 to TRBJ1-3, with 7 positions matching TRBD1. The V and J ends lost 7 bases and 4 bases, in that order; junction bases with no gene match: 7. Germline CDR1 reads MNHNY; CDR2 reads SVGAGI (reference sequence). The CDR3 sequence is 14 residues long. The CDR3 is CASILTGYGNTIYF. CDR3 in DNA: TGTGCCAGCATTCTGACAGGGTACGGAAACACCATATATTTT.

The chain has TRBV30 and TRBJ1-2; D not certain. V was cut by 5 bases and J by 4 bases, with 11 bases left in between. Germline loops: CDR1 GTSNPN, CDR2 SVGIG (reference sequence). This CDR3 has 12 amino acids. The CDR3 coding sequence is TGTGCCTGGGCCGGCGGTTCCTATGGCTACACCTTC. Its translation is CAWAGGSYGYTF.

The chain combines TRBV27 with TRBJ2-1; TRBD2 agrees at 16 bases. The CDR3 covers 18 residues. The ends lost 0 bases at V and 6 bases at J; junction bases unmatched: 5. Per the germline V gene, CDR1 is MNHEY and CDR2 is SMNVEV (reference sequence). The CDR3 region is CASSLSGLAGGPSNEQFF. The CDR3 DNA reads as TGTGCCAGCAGTTTATCGGGACTAGCGGGGGGGCCTAGCAATGAGCAGTTCTTC.

This sequence joins TRBV27 and TRBJ1-6; 8 bases are shared with TRBD1. The germline CDR1 and CDR2 sequences are MNHEY and SMNVEV (reference sequence). J was trimmed by 6 bases and V by 5 bases; bases with no gene match: 15. This CDR3 comprises 18 residues. CDR3 loop: CASSLQLRGLGLNSPLHF. The CDR3 DNA reads TGTGCCAGCAGTCTCCAACTCAGGGGGCTCGGGCTTAATTCACCCCTCCACTTT.

This clone was counted only a few times. The V and J genes are TRBV4-3 and TRBJ2-5, with D possibly matching TRBD1 (5 bases). The CDR3 extends over 15 amino acids. From germline, CDR1 is LGHNA and CDR2 YSLEER. Trimming pared 4 bases from V and 5 bases from J, leaving 17 bases between. In DNA form, the CDR3 reads TGCGCCAGCAGCCCAGCGCCAGGGTATGTCGAGACCCAGTACTTC. Amino acid sequence: CASSPAPGYVETQYF.

The V and J genes are TRBV14 and TRBJ2-5; 7 bases line up with TRBD1. The junction had 5 bases not matched to a gene; V was cut back by 6 bases and J by 1 base. This CDR3 contains 14 residues. CDR1 and CDR2 (germline): SGHDN, FVKESK. The CDR3 here is CASRPTGAQETQYF. DNA of the CDR3: TGTGCCAGCAGGCCAACAGGGGCCCAAGAGACCCAGTACTTC.

V and J are TRBV6-5 and TRBJ2-7; TRBD1 aligns across 7 bases. The CDR3 extends over 13 amino acids. With 8 bases clipped from V and 3 bases from J, the junction kept 7 bases outside the gene matches. Germline V gene lookup returns CDR1 MNHEY and CDR2 SVGAGI. The CDR3 region is CASRQGQHYEQYF. The CDR3 nucleotides read TGTGCCAGCCGACAGGGACAGCACTACGAGCAGTACTTC.

This sequence joins TRBV4-2 and TRBJ2-1; 13 bases are shared with TRBD2. There are 17 residues in the CDR3. Trimming removed 3 bases from V and 2 bases from J; junction bases left unmatched: 4. CDR1 and CDR2 (germline): LGHNA, YNFKEQ. The CDR3, as DNA: TGTGCCAGCAGCCACGGGACTAGCGGGACCGCCTACAATGAGCAGTTCTTC. As protein: CASSHGTSGTAYNEQFF.

The CDR3 here is CASQKGLAGVGEQYF. CDR3 sequence (DNA): TGTGCCAGCCAGAAGGGACTAGCGGGAGTGGGGGAGCAGTACTTC. The chain combines TRBV3-1 (or the pseudogene TRBV3-2) with TRBJ2-7; 14 bases map to TRBD2. Germline CDR1 and CDR2: LGHDT and YNNKEL (reference sequence). J gave up 7 bases and V 8 bases, and 10 bases lay outside the gene matches. The length of the CDR3 is 15 residues.

The chain carries TRBV7-9 and TRBJ1-1; D is uncertain. The CDR3 consists of 14 residues. V shed 5 bases and J shed 1 base, with 11 bases lying between them. Germline V CDR1 and CDR2: SEHNR, FQNEAQ (reference sequence). The CDR3 loop is CASSPRVSNTEAFF. The CDR3 coding sequence is TGTGCCAGCAGCCCCCGGGTCTCGAACACTGAAGCTTTCTTT. Full variable domain (missing parts from reference TRBV7-9 and TRBJ1-1): DTGVSQNPRHKITKRGQNVTFRCDPISEHNRLYWYRQTLGQGPEFLTYFQNEAQLEKSRLLSDRFSAERPKGSFSTLEIQRTEQGDSAMYLCASSPRVSNTEAFFGQGTRLTVV.

The V gene is TRBV9, the J gene TRBJ2-2; D not resolved. Trimming took off 7 bases at V and 6 bases at J, with 16 bases between the two ends. The CDR3 is made up of 14 amino acids. The germline V gene has CDR1 SGDLS and CDR2 YYNGEE. DNA of the CDR3: TGTGCCAGCGCCGCCGCGCCTCGGGCCGGGGAGCTGTTTTTT. It is translated as CASAAAPRAGELFF.

The V call is TRBV11-2, the J call TRBJ1-4, with D unclear. Germline lookup yields CDR1 SGHAT and CDR2 FQNNGV. The CDR3 totals 13 residues. Trimming cost V 4 bases and J 5 bases, with 8 bases left between them. DNA of the CDR3: TGTGCCAGCAGCTGGGCCAAGAATGAAAAACTGTTTTTT. This sequence encodes CASSWAKNEKLFF. Filled out from reference TRBV11-2 and TRBJ1-4, the complete variable domain reads EAGVAQSPRYKIIEKRQSVAFWCNPISGHATLYWYQQILGQGPKLLIQFQNNGVVDDSQLPKDRFSAERLKGVDSTLKIQPAKLEDSAVYLCASSWAKNEKLFFGSGTQLSVL.

CDR3 amino acids: CASSRGGAYEQYF. The CDR3 DNA is TGTGCCAGTAGCCGAGGGGGTGCCTACGAGCAGTACTTC. This sequence joins TRBV19 and TRBJ2-7; D may be TRBD1 (6 bases). V lost 6 bases and J lost 2, with 11 bases in between. There are 13 residues in the CDR3. Germline V gives CDR1 LNHDA, CDR2 SQIVND (reference sequence).

This clone was seen just once. The chain links TRBV6-5 to TRBJ2-2; 10 bases are shared with TRBD2. Trimming cost V 5 bases and J 4 bases; bases outside gene matches: 4. Germline values: CDR1 MNHEY, CDR2 SVGAGI. The CDR3 consists of 15 residues. CDR3 amino acids: CASSLLAGSTGELFF. The CDR3 nucleotides read TGTGCCAGCAGTCTACTAGCGGGAAGCACCGGGGAGCTGTTTTTT.

The gene calls are TRBV9 and TRBJ1-3; a weak D match, TRBD1 (5 bases). CDR3 length: 15 amino acids. Trimming took 2 bases from V and 4 from J, leaving 13 bases between them. The germline CDR1 and CDR2 sequences are SGDLS and YYNGEE. The CDR3 is CASSVSGHSGNTIYF. In DNA, the CDR3 is TGTGCCAGCAGCGTGTCAGGGCATTCCGGAAACACCATATATTTT. Looking up the rest from reference TRBV9 and TRBJ1-3 gives the full variable domain: DSGVTQTPKHLITATGQRVTLRCSPRSGDLSVYWYQQSLDQGLQFLIQYYNGEERAKGNILERFSAQQFPDLHSELNLSSLELGDSALYFCASSVSGHSGNTIYFGEGSWLTVV.

The rearrangement links TRBV25-1 to TRBJ1-4; D not resolved. The CDR3 runs 14 residues. CDR1 and CDR2 (germline): MGHDK, SYGVNS. With 3 bases removed from V and 8 bases from J, the gap between germline ends came to 13 bases. DNA for the CDR3: TGTGCCAGCAGTGATTCGAGGTCGGTGGAAAAACTGTTTTTT. It codes for CASSDSRSVEKLFF.

V and J are TRBV28 and TRBJ2-7, with D maybe TRBD2 (6 bases). This CDR3 contains 14 residues. The germline gives CDR1 MDHEN, CDR2 SYDVKM. The V end lost 3 bases, the J end lost 5 bases, and 14 bases lay between the germline ends. Here the CDR3 reads CASSFSWRGDEQYF. CDR3 DNA: TGTGCCAGCAGTTTCAGTTGGCGGGGAGACGAGCAGTACTTC.